This T cell receptor (beta chain) was profiled in a study of cytomegalovirus exposure and HLA in healthy donors. Study-level points and caveats: Testing in vitro showed a few CMV-associated chains specific for CMV antigens.

Trimming left V 11 bases short and J 1 base short, with 15 bases between. Per germline, CDR1 LNHDA and CDR2 SQIVND (reference sequence). CDR3 length: 14 residues. Primers for the PCR totalled 60 Vbeta and 13 Jbeta. Clones were sequenced by immunoSEQ multiplex PCR, and TCRdb holds only the in-frame ones, with some missing. Listed are 140,000 to 150,000 clones; 0.75% to 1% falls within the top ten. As regards this clone: The antigen is not known.

The receptor's source is a male donor in good health and CMV-seronegative. This chain joins TRBV19 and TRBJ1-5, with D hard to call. The sample comprised PBMCs. The CDR3 region is CASSTTMSNQPQHF. The CDR3 coding sequence is TGTGCCTCCTCAACAACAATGAGCAATCAGCCCCAGCATTTT. Using reference TRBV19 and TRBJ1-5 for the parts outside the CDR3, the full variable domain is DGGITQSPKYLFRKEGQNVTLSCEQNLNHDAMYWYRQDPGQGLRLIYYSQIVNDFQKGDIAEGYSVSREKKESFPLTVTSAQKNPTAFYLCASSTTMSNQPQHFGDGTRLSIL.